Listed below are T cell receptor beta chains from one sample, sequenced in a study of sequential checkpoint blockade in melanoma. Clones were read by immunoSEQ multiplex PCR, and TCRdb kept only the in-frame ones, dropping some. Here the sample spans about 2,700 clones, 22% being singletons. The sequences come from tumor tissue (inferred from file names), collected from a patient given nivolumab and ipilimumab in sequence. The receptors stem from a human donor with melanoma. Each CDR3 is given with its conserved first and last residue. D genes are given only for firm matches. Clone size is stated in some rows and not others, as once, few, many or a class when expanded.

J: TRBJ2-2
size: -
D: TRBD2
V: TRBV28
DNA: TGTGCCAGCAGTTTGGGAGTAGGCGGGGGGCGCATCACCGGGGAGCTGTTTTTT
CDR3: CASSLGVGGGRITGELFF

J: TRBJ2-3
size: -
D: -
V: TRBV6-1
DNA: TGTGCCAGCAGTGAAGGGGAGGTTGCCGCAGATACGCAGTATTTT
CDR3: CASSEGEVAADTQYF

J: TRBJ2-7
size: many
D: -
V: TRBV6-4
DNA: TGTGCCAGCAGTTTCGGGAACGAGCAGTACTTC
CDR3: CASSFGNEQYF

J: TRBJ1-5
size: -
D: -
V: TRBV19
DNA: TGTGCCAGTAGTCAGGACACAAGCTACAATCAGCCCCAGCATTTT
CDR3: CASSQDTSYNQPQHF

J: TRBJ1-2
size: medium-sized
D: -
V: TRBV11-3
DNA: TGTGCCAGCAGCTTAGATGTGGTGCCCGGTGGCTATGGCTACACCTTC
CDR3: CASSLDVVPGGYGYTF

J: TRBJ2-7
size: medium-sized
D: TRBD2
V: TRBV11-3
DNA: TGTGCCAGCAGCCAAGGAGGGACTAGCGGGGGTAGCTTGGGCGAGCAGTACTTC
CDR3: CASSQGGTSGGSLGEQYF

J: TRBJ1-2
size: few
D: -
V: TRBV6-8
DNA: TGTGCCAGCAGTTACACCCAGGCGAGCGGTGGCTACACCTTC
CDR3: CASSYTQASGGYTF

J: TRBJ1-1
size: -
D: -
V: TRBV30
DNA: TGTGCCTGGAGACAACAGGGTCCCACTGAAGCTTTCTTT
CDR3: CAWRQQGPTEAFF

J: TRBJ2-1
size: many
D: TRBD2
V: TRBV9
DNA: TGTGCCAGCAGCGCCCCGGGACTAGCGGGATTTAATGAGCAGTTCTTC
CDR3: CASSAPGLAGFNEQFF

J: TRBJ2-6
size: -
D: TRBD1
V: TRBV18
DNA: TGTGCCAGCTCACCCCGACCCACAGGGGACTCTGGGGCCAACGTCCTGACTTTC
CDR3: CASSPRPTGDSGANVLTF

J: TRBJ2-1
size: -
D: -
V: TRBV11-3
DNA: TGTGCCAGCAGCTTACTAAGACCCCCGCTTAACAATGAGCAGTTCTTC
CDR3: CASSLLRPPLNNEQFF

J: TRBJ1-2
size: few
D: TRBD1
V: TRBV6-8
DNA: TGTGCCAGCAGACTCGGACAGGGGTGGGGCTACACCTTC
CDR3: CASRLGQGWGYTF

J: TRBJ2-1
size: -
D: -
V: TRBV30
DNA: TGTGCCTGGAGTCCGCCGCTAGGGGAATCCCCGACCGCCTACAATGAGCAGTTCTTC
CDR3: CAWSPPLGESPTAYNEQFF

J: TRBJ2-1
size: hyperexpanded
D: -
V: TRBV29-1
DNA: TGCAGCGTGGAGCCGGGATTGGGCAATGAGCAGTTCTTC
CDR3: CSVEPGLGNEQFF

J: TRBJ2-5
size: many
D: TRBD2
V: TRBV11-3
DNA: TGTGCCAGCAGCACTGGCGGGGGGGACCAAGAGACCCAGTACTTC
CDR3: CASSTGGGDQETQYF

J: TRBJ2-7
size: -
D: TRBD1
V: TRBV29-1
DNA: TGCAGCGTCGTACAGGGGAGCGACTACGAGCAGTACTTC
CDR3: CSVVQGSDYEQYF

J: TRBJ1-6
size: -
D: TRBD1
V: TRBV18
DNA: TGTGCCAGCTCACCGGGGACAGGGATGAGTTCACCCCTCCACTTT
CDR3: CASSPGTGMSSPLHF

J: TRBJ2-7
size: few
D: -
V: TRBV5-1
DNA: TGCGCCAGCAGCATAGCGGAAGGCCCCTACGAGCAGTACTTC
CDR3: CASSIAEGPYEQYF

J: TRBJ2-7
size: few
D: TRBD1
V: TRBV6-8
DNA: TGTGCCAGCAGCTCCCCCATCGACAGGGCGCGGTACGAGCAGTACTTC
CDR3: CASSSPIDRARYEQYF

J: TRBJ2-2
size: -
D: -
V: TRBV6-8
DNA: TGTGCCAGCAGTTTATATACCGGGACACGGTTCACCGGGGAGCTGTTTTTT
CDR3: CASSLYTGTRFTGELFF

J: TRBJ2-1
size: -
D: -
V: TRBV14
DNA: TGTGCCAGCAGCCTACCCCCGGGGCCCCAGTTCTTC
CDR3: CASSLPPGPQFF

J: TRBJ2-2
size: -
D: -
V: TRBV19
DNA: TGTGCCAGTGCGGACCACAGGGGGGGCACCGGGGAGCTGTTTTTT
CDR3: CASADHRGGTGELFF

J: TRBJ2-1
size: -
D: -
V: TRBV6-8
DNA: TGTGCCAGCAGTTACTCGGGACTGCTGAGCTCCTACAATGAGCAGTTCTTC
CDR3: CASSYSGLLSSYNEQFF

J: TRBJ2-2
size: -
D: -
V: TRBV6-8
DNA: TGTGCCAGCAATCCGGGACTCTACACCGGGGAGCTGTTTTTT
CDR3: CASNPGLYTGELFF

J: TRBJ1-1
size: -
D: -
V: TRBV12-5
DNA: TGTGCTAGTGGTTTGGTAACGGGGGCGAACACTGAAGCTTTCTTT
CDR3: CASGLVTGANTEAFF